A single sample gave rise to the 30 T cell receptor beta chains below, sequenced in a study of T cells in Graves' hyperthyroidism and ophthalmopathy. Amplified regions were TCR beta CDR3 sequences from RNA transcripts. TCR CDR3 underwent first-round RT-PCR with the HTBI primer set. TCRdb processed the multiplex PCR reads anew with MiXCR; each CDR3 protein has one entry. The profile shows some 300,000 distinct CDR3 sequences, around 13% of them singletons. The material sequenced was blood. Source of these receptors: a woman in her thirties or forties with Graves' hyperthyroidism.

This chain's CDR3 is CASSRLPGVPGELFF. CDR3 nucleotides: TGTGCCAGCAGCCGACTTCCGGGAGTGCCCGGGGAGCTGTTTTTT. This chain links TRBV7-9 with TRBJ2-2; D is perhaps TRBD2 (6 bases). The CDR3 has 15 amino acids. The germline CDR1 and CDR2 sequences are SEHNR and FQNEAQ (reference sequence). V was trimmed by 5 bases and J by 6 bases, leaving 16 bases between them.

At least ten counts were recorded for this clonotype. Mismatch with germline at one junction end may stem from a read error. The CDR3 sequence is CASSPPGGYSEQFF. The CDR3 nucleotides are TGTGCCAGCAGTCCCCCGGGAGGTTACAGTGAGCAGTTCTTC. The chain has TRBV28 and TRBJ2-1, with 7 bases matching TRBD2. Germline CDR1 is MDHEN and CDR2 is SYDVKM. The CDR3 length is 14 residues. Filled out from reference TRBV28 and TRBJ2-1, the complete variable domain reads DVKVTQSSRYLVKRTGEKVFLECVQDMDHENMFWYRQDPGLGLRLIYFSYDVKMKEKGDIPEGYSVSREKKERFSLILESASTNQTSMYLCASSPPGGYSEQFFGPGTRLTVL.

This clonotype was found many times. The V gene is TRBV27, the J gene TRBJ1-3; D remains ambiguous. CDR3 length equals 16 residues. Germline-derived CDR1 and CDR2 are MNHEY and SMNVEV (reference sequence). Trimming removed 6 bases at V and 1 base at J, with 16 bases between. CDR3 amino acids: CASSRGGHFSGNTIYF. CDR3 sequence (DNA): TGTGCCAGCAGCCGCGGCGGTCACTTTTCTGGAAACACCATATATTTT.

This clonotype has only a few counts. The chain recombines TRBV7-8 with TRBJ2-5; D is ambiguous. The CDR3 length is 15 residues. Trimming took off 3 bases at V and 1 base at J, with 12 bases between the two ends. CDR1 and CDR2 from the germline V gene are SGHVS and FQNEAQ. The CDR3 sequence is CASSLATGSQETQYF. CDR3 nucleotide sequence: TGTGCCAGCAGCTTGGCAACCGGGTCCCAAGAGACCCAGTACTTC.

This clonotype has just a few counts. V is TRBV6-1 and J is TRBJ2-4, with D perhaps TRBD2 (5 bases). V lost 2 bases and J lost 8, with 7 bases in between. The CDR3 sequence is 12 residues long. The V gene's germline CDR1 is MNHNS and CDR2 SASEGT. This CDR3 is CASSEMGDIQYF. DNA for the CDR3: TGTGCCAGCAGTGAAATGGGAGACATTCAGTACTTC.

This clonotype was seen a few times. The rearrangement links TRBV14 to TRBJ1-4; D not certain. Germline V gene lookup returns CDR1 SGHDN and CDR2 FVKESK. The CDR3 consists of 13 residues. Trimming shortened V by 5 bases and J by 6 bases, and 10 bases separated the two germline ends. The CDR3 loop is CASSVETHEKLFF. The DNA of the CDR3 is TGTGCCAGCAGCGTGGAGACACATGAAAAACTGTTTTTT.

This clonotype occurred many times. For the CDR3, the DNA is TGTGCCAGTAGTATAGCGAAGAAGAACACTGAAGCTTTCTTT. Its protein is CASSIAKKNTEAFF. This rearrangement joins TRBV19 to TRBJ1-1; D remains ambiguous. The CDR3 spans 14 residues. V lost 1 base and J 1 base, leaving 7 bases between the germline ends. Germline CDR1 LNHDA, CDR2 SQIVND (reference sequence).

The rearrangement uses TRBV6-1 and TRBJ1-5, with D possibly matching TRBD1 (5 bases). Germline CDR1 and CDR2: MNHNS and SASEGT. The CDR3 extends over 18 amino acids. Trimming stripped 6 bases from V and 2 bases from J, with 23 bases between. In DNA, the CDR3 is TGTGCCAGCAGCTCCACCCCACTAGCGGGAGGGGGCAATCAGCCCCAGCATTTT. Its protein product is CASSSTPLAGGGNQPQHF.

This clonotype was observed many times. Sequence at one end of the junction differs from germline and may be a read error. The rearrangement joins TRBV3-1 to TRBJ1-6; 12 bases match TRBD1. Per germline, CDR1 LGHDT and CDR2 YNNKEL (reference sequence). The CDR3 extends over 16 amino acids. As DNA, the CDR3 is TGTGCCAGCACCCAAGGGACAGGGGGCCCCAATTCACCCCTCCACTTT. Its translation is CASTQGTGGPNSPLHF. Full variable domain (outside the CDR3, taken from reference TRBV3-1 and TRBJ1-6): DTAVSQTPKYLVTQMGNDKSIKCEQNLGHDTMYWYKQDSKKFLKIMFSYNNKELIINETVPNRFSPKSPDKAHLNLHINSLELGDSAVYFCASTQGTGGPNSPLHFGNGTRLTVT.

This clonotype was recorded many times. In nucleotides, the CDR3 is TGTGCCAGCAGTTTCGTCGAGTACTATGGCTACACCTTC. It codes for CASSFVEYYGYTF. This chain links TRBV6-6 with TRBJ1-2; D ambiguous. The CDR3 spans 13 residues. The V gene lost 4 bases and the J gene lost 3 bases, with 9 bases spanning the gap. Germline V gene data show CDR1 as MNHNY and CDR2 as SVGAGI (reference sequence).

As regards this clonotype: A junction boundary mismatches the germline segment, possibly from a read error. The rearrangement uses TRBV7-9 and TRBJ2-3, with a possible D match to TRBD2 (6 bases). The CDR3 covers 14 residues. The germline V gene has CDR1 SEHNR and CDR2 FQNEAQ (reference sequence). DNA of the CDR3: TGTGCCGGCAGCTGGGACTCCCTCACAGATACGCAGTATTTT. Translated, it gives CAGSWDSLTDTQYF. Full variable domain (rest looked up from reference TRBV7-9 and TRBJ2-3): DTGVSQNPRHKITKRGQNVTFRCDPISEHNRLYWYRQTLGQGPEFLTYFQNEAQLEKSRLLSDRFSAERPKGSFSTLEIQRTEQGDSAMYLCAGSWDSLTDTQYFGPGTRLTVL.

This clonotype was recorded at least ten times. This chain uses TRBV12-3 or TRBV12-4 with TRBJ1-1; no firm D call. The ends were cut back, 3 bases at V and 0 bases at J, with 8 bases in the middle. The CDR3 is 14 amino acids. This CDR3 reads CASSFGSMNTEAFF. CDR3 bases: TGTGCCAGCAGTTTTGGCAGCATGAACACTGAAGCTTTCTTT.

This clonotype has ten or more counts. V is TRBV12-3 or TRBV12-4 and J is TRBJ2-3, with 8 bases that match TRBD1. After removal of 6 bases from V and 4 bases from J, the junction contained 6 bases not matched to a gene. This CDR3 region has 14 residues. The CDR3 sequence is CASSLTGDADTQYF. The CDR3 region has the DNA TGTGCCAGCAGCCTGACAGGGGACGCAGATACGCAGTATTTT.

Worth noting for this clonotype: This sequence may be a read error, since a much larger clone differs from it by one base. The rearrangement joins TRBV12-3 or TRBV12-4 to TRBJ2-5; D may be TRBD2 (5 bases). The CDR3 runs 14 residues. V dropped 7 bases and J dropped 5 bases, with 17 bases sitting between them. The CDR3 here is CASTPRSGEETQYF. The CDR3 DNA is TGTGCCAGCACCCCCCGGAGCGGAGAGGAGACCCAGTACTTC.

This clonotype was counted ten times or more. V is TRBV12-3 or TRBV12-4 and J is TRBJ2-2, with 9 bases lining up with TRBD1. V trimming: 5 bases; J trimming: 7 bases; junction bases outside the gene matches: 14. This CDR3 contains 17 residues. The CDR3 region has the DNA TGTGCCAGCAGTCGTCGGAGCTGGACAGGGGCACACGGGGAGCTGTTTTTT. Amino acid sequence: CASSRRSWTGAHGELFF.

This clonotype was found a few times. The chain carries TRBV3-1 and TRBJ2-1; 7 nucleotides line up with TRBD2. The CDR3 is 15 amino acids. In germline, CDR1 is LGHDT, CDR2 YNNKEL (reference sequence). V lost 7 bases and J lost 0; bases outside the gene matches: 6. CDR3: CASNLWGGSYNEQFF. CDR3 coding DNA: TGTGCCAGCAATCTATGGGGGGGCTCCTACAATGAGCAGTTCTTC.

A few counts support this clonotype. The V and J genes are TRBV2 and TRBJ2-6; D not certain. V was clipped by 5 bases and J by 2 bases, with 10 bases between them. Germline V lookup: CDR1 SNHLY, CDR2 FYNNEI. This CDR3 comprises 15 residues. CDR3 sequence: CASSYRQAGANVLTF. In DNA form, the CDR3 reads TGTGCCAGCAGTTACCGACAAGCTGGGGCCAACGTCCTGACTTTC.

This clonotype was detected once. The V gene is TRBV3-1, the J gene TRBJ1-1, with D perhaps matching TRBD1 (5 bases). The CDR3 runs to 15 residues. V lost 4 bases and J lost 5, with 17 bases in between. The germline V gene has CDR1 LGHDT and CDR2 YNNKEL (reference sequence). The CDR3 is CASSLMGGGDTEAFF. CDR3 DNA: TGTGCCAGCAGCCTTATGGGGGGTGGTGATACTGAAGCTTTCTTT.

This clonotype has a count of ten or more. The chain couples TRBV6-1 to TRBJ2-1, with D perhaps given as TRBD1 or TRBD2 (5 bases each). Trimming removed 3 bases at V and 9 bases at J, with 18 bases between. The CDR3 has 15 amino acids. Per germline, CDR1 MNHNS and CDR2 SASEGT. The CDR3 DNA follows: TGTGCCAGCAGTGATCGTGGGGGAAGCGGTGGTGAGCAGTTCTTC. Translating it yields CASSDRGGSGGEQFF.

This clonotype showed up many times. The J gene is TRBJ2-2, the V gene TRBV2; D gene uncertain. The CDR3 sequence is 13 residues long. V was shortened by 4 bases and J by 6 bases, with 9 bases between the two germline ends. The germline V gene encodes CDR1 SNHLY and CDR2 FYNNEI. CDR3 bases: TGTGCCAGCAGTGCTATCTTATCCGGGGAGCTGTTTTTT. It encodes CASSAILSGELFF.

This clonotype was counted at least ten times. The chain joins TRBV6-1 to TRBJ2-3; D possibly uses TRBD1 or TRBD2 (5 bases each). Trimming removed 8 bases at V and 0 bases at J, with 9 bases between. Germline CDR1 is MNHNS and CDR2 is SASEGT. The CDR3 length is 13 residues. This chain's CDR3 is CASGGDSTDTQYF. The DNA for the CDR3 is TGTGCCAGCGGTGGGGACAGCACAGATACGCAGTATTTT.

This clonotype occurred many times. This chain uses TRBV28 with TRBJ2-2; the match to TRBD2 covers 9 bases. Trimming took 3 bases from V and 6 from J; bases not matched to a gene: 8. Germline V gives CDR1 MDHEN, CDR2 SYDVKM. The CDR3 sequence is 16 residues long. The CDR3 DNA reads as TGTGCCAGCAGTTTCCAGGGTAGCGGGAGCTCCGGGGAGCTGTTTTTT. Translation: CASSFQGSGSSGELFF.

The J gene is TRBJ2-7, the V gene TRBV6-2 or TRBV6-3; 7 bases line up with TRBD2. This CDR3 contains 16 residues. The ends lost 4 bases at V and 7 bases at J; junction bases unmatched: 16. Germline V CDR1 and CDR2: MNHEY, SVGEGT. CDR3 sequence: CASSSQAGIRVGEQYF. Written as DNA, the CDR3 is TGTGCCAGCAGTTCTCAAGCGGGAATTAGGGTCGGGGAGCAGTACTTC.

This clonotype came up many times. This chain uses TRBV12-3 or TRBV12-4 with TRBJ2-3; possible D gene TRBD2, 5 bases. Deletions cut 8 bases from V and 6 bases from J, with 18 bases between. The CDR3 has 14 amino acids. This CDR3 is CASLPDSRRDTQYF. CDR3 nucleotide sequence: TGTGCCAGCCTTCCGGACTCCCGAAGGGATACGCAGTATTTT.

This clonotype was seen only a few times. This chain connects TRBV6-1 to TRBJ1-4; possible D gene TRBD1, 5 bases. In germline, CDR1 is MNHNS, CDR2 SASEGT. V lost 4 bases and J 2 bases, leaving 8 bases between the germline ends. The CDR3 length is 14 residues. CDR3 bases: TGTGCCAGCAGTGGGACACAGACTAATGAAAAACTGTTTTTT. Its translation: CASSGTQTNEKLFF.

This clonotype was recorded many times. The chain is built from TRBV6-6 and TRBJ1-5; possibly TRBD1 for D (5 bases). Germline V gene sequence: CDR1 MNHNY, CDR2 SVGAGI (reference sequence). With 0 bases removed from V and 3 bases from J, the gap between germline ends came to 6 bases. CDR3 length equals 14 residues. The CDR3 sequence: CASSYSGANQPQHF. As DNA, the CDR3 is TGTGCCAGCAGTTACTCAGGGGCCAATCAGCCCCAGCATTTT.

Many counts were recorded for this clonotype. CDR3 nucleotide sequence: TGTGCCAGCAGCCGCGGGACAGGAGAATACAATGAGCAGTTCTTC. Amino acid sequence: CASSRGTGEYNEQFF. V and J are TRBV7-9 and TRBJ2-1; 8 positions agree with TRBD1. V was pared by 5 bases and J by 4 bases, with 7 bases of the junction left unmatched. CDR1 and CDR2 (germline): SEHNR, FQNEAQ (reference sequence). The CDR3 is made up of 15 amino acids.

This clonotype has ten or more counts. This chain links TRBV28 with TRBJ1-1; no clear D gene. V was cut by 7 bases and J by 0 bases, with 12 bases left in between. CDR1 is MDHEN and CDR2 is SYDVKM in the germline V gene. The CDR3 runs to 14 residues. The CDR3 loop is CASTPERVNTEAFF. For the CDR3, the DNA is TGTGCCAGCACCCCGGAGAGGGTGAACACTGAAGCTTTCTTT.

This CDR3 is CSAPRQLNTEAFF. The CDR3 coding sequence is TGCAGTGCTCCCCGACAGCTGAACACTGAAGCTTTCTTT. V gene TRBV20-1 combines with J gene TRBJ1-1, with a tentative D call TRBD1 (5 bases). This CDR3 has 13 amino acids. Trimming removed 5 bases at V and 0 bases at J, with 10 bases between. Germline V gene lookup returns CDR1 DFQATT and CDR2 SNEGSKA (reference sequence).

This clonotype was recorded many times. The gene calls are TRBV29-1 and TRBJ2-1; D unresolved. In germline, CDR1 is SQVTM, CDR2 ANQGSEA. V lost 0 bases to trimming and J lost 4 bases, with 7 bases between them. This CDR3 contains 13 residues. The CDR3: CSVEDNTYNEQFF. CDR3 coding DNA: TGCAGCGTTGAAGATAATACTTACAATGAGCAGTTCTTC.